What follows are 23 T cell receptor beta chains derived from one specimen sequenced in a study of OX40 agonist ivuxolimab in advanced cancers. Measured with immunoSEQ multiplex PCR; TCRdb has only the in-frame clones, and not every one. Of fewer than 25,000 clones in the sample, about 83% were seen once. The sample here was CD4+ or CD8+ T cells sorted from blood, taken in a trial of the OX40 agonist ivuxolimab. The receptor source for this set is an adult with an advanced solid tumor such as melanoma, head and neck, liver or kidney cancer.

A single count supports this clone. The chain employs TRBV2 and TRBJ2-2, with D hard to call. The CDR3 is made up of 15 amino acids. Germline-derived CDR1 and CDR2 are SNHLY and FYNNEI. The V and J ends lost 2 bases and 4 bases respectively, with 11 bases between them. The chain's CDR3 is CASSEFWMVTGELFF. Here the CDR3 DNA reads TGTGCCAGCAGTGAATTCTGGATGGTCACCGGGGAGCTGTTTTTT. The variable domain in full, completed from reference TRBV2 and TRBJ2-2, reads EPEVTQTPSHQVTQMGQEVILRCVPISNHLYFYWYRQILGQKVEFLVSFYNNEISEKSEIFDDQFSVERPDGSNFTLKIRSTKLEDSAMYFCASSEFWMVTGELFFGEGSRLTVL.

V gene TRBV21-1 combines with J gene TRBJ1-6; the table gives TRBD1 as D, unverified against the DNA. TRBV21-1 is described as a pseudogene. CDR3 length: 15 residues. The DNA of the CDR3 is TGTGCCAGCACCGACAGGGTTGTACTAGATTCACCCCTCCACTTT. Encoded protein: CASTDRVVLDSPLHF.

V gene TRBV5-4 combines with J gene TRBJ1-4; D not certain. The V and J ends lost 6 bases and 8 bases respectively, with 11 bases between them. Looked up from germline, CDR1 is SGHNT and CDR2 is YYREEE (reference sequence). The CDR3 runs to 12 residues. CDR3 sequence reads: CASTVEGEKLFF. In DNA form, the CDR3 reads TGTGCCAGCACCGTTGAAGGAGAAAAACTGTTTTTT.

The chain links TRBV5-6 to TRBJ1-5; D is unclear. CDR3 length: 13 amino acids. The germline V gene has CDR1 SGHDT and CDR2 YYEEEE. Trimming left V 7 bases short and J 7 bases short, with 15 bases between. The DNA for the CDR3 is TGTGCCAGCGGTGGGAACGGTGGGCAGCCCCAGCATTTT. Its protein product is CASGGNGGQPQHF.

The rearrangement links TRBV9 to TRBJ2-6, with 10 bases aligning to TRBD1. Germline CDR1 is SGDLS and CDR2 is YYNGEE. The CDR3 totals 18 residues. V lost 4 bases and J lost 2; bases outside the gene matches: 9. CDR3 coding DNA: TGTGCCAGCAGCCCCCGGGACAGGGGATATGCTGGGGCCAACGTCCTGACTTTC. Its protein product is CASSPRDRGYAGANVLTF.

J is TRBJ2-5 and V is TRBV27, with D uncertain. The CDR3 is 12 amino acids. Trimming pared 6 bases from V and 2 bases from J, leaving 7 bases between. CDR1 and CDR2 from the germline V gene are MNHEY and SMNVEV (reference sequence). The CDR3, as DNA: TGTGCCAGCAGCTCCCCTCAAGAGACCCAGTACTTC. Protein product: CASSSPQETQYF.

The rearrangement joins TRBV27 to TRBJ1-6, with a weak D call TRBD1 (5 bases). V lost 6 bases to trimming and J lost 10 bases, with 16 bases between them. The germline V gene has CDR1 MNHEY and CDR2 SMNVEV (reference sequence). This CDR3 has 14 amino acids. The CDR3 reads CASSSTREGSPLHF. The CDR3 region has the DNA TGTGCCAGCAGCTCAACCAGGGAGGGGTCACCCCTCCACTTT.

The chain has TRBV9 and TRBJ1-6, with 9 bases identical to TRBD1. This CDR3 region has 16 residues. Germline-derived CDR1 and CDR2 are SGDLS and YYNGEE. J was trimmed by 6 bases and V by 6 bases; bases with no gene match: 10. Here the CDR3 DNA reads TGTGCCAGCACCCAGCACACAGGGGGCCTTAATTCACCCCTCCACTTT. Encoded protein: CASTQHTGGLNSPLHF. The full variable domain, with the rest looked up from reference TRBV9 and TRBJ1-6, is DSGVTQTPKHLITATGQRVTLRCSPRSGDLSVYWYQQSLDQGLQFLIQYYNGEERAKGNILERFSAQQFPDLHSELNLSSLELGDSALYFCASTQHTGGLNSPLHFGNGTRLTVT.

The gene calls are TRBV5-5 and TRBJ2-5; 7 nucleotides align to TRBD1. Germline V gene lookup returns CDR1 SGHKS and CDR2 YYEKEE (reference sequence). The CDR3 is 18 amino acids. V was pared by 0 bases and J by 4 bases, with 15 bases of the junction left unmatched. The CDR3: CASSLAGQPYYLGETQYF. The CDR3 DNA reads TGTGCCAGCAGCTTGGCGGGACAGCCCTATTATCTGGGAGAGACCCAGTACTTC.

The chain employs TRBV2 and TRBJ2-7; 10 bases align to TRBD1. The CDR3 is 15 residues long. Trimming took 5 bases from V and 5 from J; bases not matched to a gene: 9. Per the germline V gene, CDR1 is SNHLY and CDR2 is FYNNEI. In nucleotides, the CDR3 is TGTGCCAGCAGTTCCGGACAGGGGGTGGGAAACGAGCAGTACTTC. This sequence encodes CASSSGQGVGNEQYF. The full variable domain, its missing parts supplied by reference TRBV2 and TRBJ2-7, is EPEVTQTPSHQVTQMGQEVILRCVPISNHLYFYWYRQILGQKVEFLVSFYNNEISEKSEIFDDQFSVERPDGSNFTLKIRSTKLEDSAMYFCASSSGQGVGNEQYFGPGTRLTVT.

With regard to this clone: The likely explanation is a read error, given a far larger clone one base away. The chain couples TRBV11-1 to TRBJ1-1; the D is unclear. V was shortened by 3 bases and J by 6 bases, with 2 bases between the two germline ends. This CDR3 has 10 amino acids. The germline V gene encodes CDR1 SGHAT and CDR2 FQDESV (reference sequence). Written as DNA, the CDR3 is TGTGCCAGCAGCTTCCCTGAAGCTTTCTTT. Protein sequence: CASSFPEAFF.

In its sample, this clone was seen a few times. The genes are TRBV6-5 and TRBJ2-7, with TRBD1 matching over 9 bases. CDR3 length: 13 residues. Trimming cost V 4 bases and J 7 bases; bases outside gene matches: 5. Germline CDR1 and CDR2: MNHEY and SVGAGI. The CDR3 DNA reads as TGTGCCAGCAGTTTACAGGGGGCGGGAGAGCAGTACTTC. It yields the protein CASSLQGAGEQYF.

In nucleotides, the CDR3 is TGTGCCAGCAGCCGAGGGTTAGGGAAGGGCTACGAGCAGTACTTC. Encoded protein: CASSRGLGKGYEQYF. The chain joins TRBV4-2 to TRBJ2-7; weak D call: TRBD2 (5 bases). With 4 bases removed from V and 3 bases from J, the gap between germline ends came to 16 bases. Looked up from germline, CDR1 is LGHNA and CDR2 is YNFKEQ. The CDR3 consists of 15 residues.

This clone was seen more than once but under ten times. One end of the junction does not line up with germline, which may come from a read error. This chain uses TRBV29-1 with TRBJ1-2, with 7 bases matching TRBD1. The CDR3 runs to 13 residues. CDR1 is SQVTM, CDR2 ANQGSEA, per germline. Written as DNA, the CDR3 is TGCAGCGTAGAAGAGGGGACAGTGAATGGCTACACCTTC. Its protein product is CSVEEGTVNGYTF.

This clone came up a few times. The genes are TRBV27 and TRBJ2-3, with D uncertain. CDR1 MNHEY and CDR2 SMNVEV come from the germline V gene (reference sequence). CDR3 size: 14 residues. Between the trimmed V and J ends, which lost 4 bases and 1 base, there was a span of 9 bases. For the CDR3, the DNA is TGTGCCAGCAGTTCGGACCCCCGCACAGATACGCAGTATTTT. This codes for CASSSDPRTDTQYF.

This chain links TRBV5-6 with TRBJ1-1; D is possibly TRBD1 (5 bases). Germline V gene sequence: CDR1 SGHDT, CDR2 YYEEEE. The length of the CDR3 is 12 residues. Trimming pared 7 bases from V and 10 bases from J, leaving 17 bases between. The CDR3 bases are TGTGCCAGCCAAGTGACGGAGCAGGGAGCTTTCTTT. It translates to CASQVTEQGAFF.

The CDR3 DNA sequence: TGTGCCAGCGGGTGGGAGACCCAGTACTTC. The encoded protein is CASGWETQYF. The chain links TRBV6-1 to TRBJ2-5; no reliable D call. The V end lost 8 bases, the J end lost 5 bases, and 6 bases lay between the germline ends. The germline V gene encodes CDR1 MNHNS and CDR2 SASEGT. The CDR3 has 10 amino acids.

DNA for the CDR3: TGTGCCAGCAGACCCCGGACTAGCGGCGGGGACATTCAGTACTTC. As protein: CASRPRTSGGDIQYF. The chain combines TRBV6-1 with TRBJ2-4; 10 nucleotides line up with TRBD2. The length of the CDR3 is 15 residues. Germline loops: CDR1 MNHNS, CDR2 SASEGT. Trimming took 6 bases from V and 8 from J; bases not matched to a gene: 10.

The rearrangement uses TRBV28 and TRBJ2-3; the D gene is possibly TRBD2 (6 bases). With 0 bases removed from V and 5 bases from J, the gap between germline ends came to 18 bases. This CDR3 spans 17 amino acids. Germline assignment: CDR1 MDHEN and CDR2 SYDVKM. The CDR3 region is CASSLWTGVPTRDTQYF. The CDR3 nucleotides are TGTGCCAGCAGTTTATGGACGGGGGTGCCTACACGAGATACGCAGTATTTT.

The rearrangement joins TRBV7-8 to TRBJ1-6; 7 nucleotides agree with TRBD1. The germline V gene encodes CDR1 SGHVS and CDR2 FQNEAQ. The length of the CDR3 is 17 residues. The V gene end was trimmed by 4 bases and the J gene end by 1 base; junction bases not matched to a gene: 7. Here the CDR3 DNA reads TGTGCCAGCAGCTCTTACGGGGGACAGTCCTATAATTCACCCCTCCACTTT. Its protein is CASSSYGGQSYNSPLHF.

The rearrangement links TRBV18 to TRBJ2-6; D is unresolved. The CDR3 is made up of 15 amino acids. V dropped 0 bases and J dropped 1 base, with 4 bases sitting between them. Germline V gene data show CDR1 as KGHSH and CDR2 as LQKENI. CDR3 in DNA: TGTGCCAGCTCACCACCGGAATCTGGGGCCAACGTCCTGACTTTC. Translation gives CASSPPESGANVLTF.

The rearrangement joins TRBV7-6 to TRBJ2-3; 8 bases are shared with TRBD1. The CDR3 spans 14 residues. The trim removed 5 bases at V and 6 bases at J, leaving 7 bases unmatched. The germline CDR1 and CDR2 sequences are SGHVS and FNYEAQ. The CDR3 loop reads CASSLGTGGDTQYF. The CDR3 nucleotides are TGTGCCAGCAGCCTTGGGACAGGAGGGGATACGCAGTATTTT.

This clone is a singleton in its sample. The chain links TRBV4-1 to TRBJ2-2; no firm D call. This CDR3 has 18 amino acids. From germline, CDR1 is MGHRA and CDR2 YSYEKL. Trimming pared 4 bases from V and 1 base from J, leaving 19 bases between. The CDR3 DNA reads TGCGCCAGCAGCCGTTTTGGAGTCGGCTTACAGAACACCGGGGAGCTGTTTTTT. Amino acid sequence: CASSRFGVGLQNTGELFF.